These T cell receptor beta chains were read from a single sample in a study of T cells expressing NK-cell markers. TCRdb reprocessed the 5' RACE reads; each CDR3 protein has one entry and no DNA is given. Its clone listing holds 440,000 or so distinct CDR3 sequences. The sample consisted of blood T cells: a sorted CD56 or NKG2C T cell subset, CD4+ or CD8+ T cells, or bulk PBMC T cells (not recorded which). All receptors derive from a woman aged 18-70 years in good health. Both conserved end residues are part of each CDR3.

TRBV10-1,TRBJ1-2,CASSEGGTYGYTF
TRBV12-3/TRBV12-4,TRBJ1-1,CASSFSGSLNTEAFF
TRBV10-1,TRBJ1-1,CASSPDGALRAFF
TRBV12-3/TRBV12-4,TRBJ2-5,CASSLGQLETQYF
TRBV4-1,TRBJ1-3,CASSLSGTPSGNTIYF
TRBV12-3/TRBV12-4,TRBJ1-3,CASGRIYSGNTIYF
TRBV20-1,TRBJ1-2,CSAPSNRGSGSYGYTF
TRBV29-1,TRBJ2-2,CSLQGVAGELFF
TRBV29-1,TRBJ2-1,CSVEGFVGGARGYEQFF
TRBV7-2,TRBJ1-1,CASSLAVGRGNTEAFF
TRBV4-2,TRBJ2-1,CASSQKATHNEQFF
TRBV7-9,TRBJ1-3,CASSPGTGYGNTIYF
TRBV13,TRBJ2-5,CASTGQGEEPQYF
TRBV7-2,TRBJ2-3,CASSLAATGTDTQYF
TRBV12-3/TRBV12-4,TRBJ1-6,CASSPRQGDSPLHF
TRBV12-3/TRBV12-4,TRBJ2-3,CASSFTPTASSTDTQYF
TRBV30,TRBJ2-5,CAWDSGGVGLGETQYF
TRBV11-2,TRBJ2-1,CASSLVSNEQFF
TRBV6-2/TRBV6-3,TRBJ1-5,CASSRQGRGNQPQHF